Below are 32 T cell receptor beta chains sequenced from a single sample in a study of shared clonotypes between healthy human individuals. Produced via immunoSEQ multiplex PCR; TCRdb's table is partial and in-frame only. Of more than 1,200,000 clones in the sample, 97% to 99% are singletons; the top ten hold 0.36%. The sample taken for sequencing was naive CD4+ T cells sorted from blood. Sample subset: CD45RA+ positively selected. The receptors were gathered from a man aged 25-45 years in good health.

As concerns this clone: Different DNA sequences within this sample yield the same CDR3. The chain joins TRBV19 to TRBJ1-3, with no clear D. CDR1 and CDR2 (germline): LNHDA, SQIVND (reference sequence). Trimming stripped 8 bases from V and 0 bases from J, with 11 bases between. This CDR3 is 14 amino acids long. DNA of the CDR3: TGTGCCAGTTCACGGACGGGCTCTGGAAACACCATATATTTT. Translated: CASSRTGSGNTIYF.

This chain connects TRBV6-5 to TRBJ2-7, with 9 bases identical to TRBD1. This CDR3 has 15 amino acids. Germline trimming cut 5 bases from V and 4 bases from J; bases unmatched to any gene: 9. Per germline, CDR1 MNHEY and CDR2 SVGAGI. CDR3 bases: TGTGCCAGCAGTCGGTCCCGGGACAGGGTTTACGAGCAGTACTTC. This codes for CASSRSRDRVYEQYF.

The CDR3 loop reads CASSLRTGSYNEQFF. CDR3 in DNA: TGTGCCAGCTCACTCAGGACGGGGAGCTACAATGAGCAGTTCTTC. This sequence joins TRBV18 and TRBJ2-1, with TRBD2 as a possible D gene (5 bases). Germline values: CDR1 KGHSH, CDR2 LQKENI. The CDR3 contains 15 residues. Between the trimmed V and J ends, which lost 4 bases and 3 bases, there was a span of 13 bases.

The rearrangement uses TRBV6-6 and TRBJ2-7; D gene uncertain. Per the germline V gene, CDR1 is MNHNY and CDR2 is SVGAGI (reference sequence). This CDR3 has 13 amino acids. V was clipped by 0 bases and J by 2 bases, with 5 bases between them. The CDR3 reads CASSYSKAYEQYF. Written as DNA, the CDR3 is TGTGCCAGCAGTTACTCGAAGGCCTACGAGCAGTACTTC.

This clone was seen once. The chain combines TRBV5-1 with TRBJ1-5; weak D call: TRBD1 (5 bases). Germline V gene data show CDR1 as SGHRS and CDR2 as YFSETQ. V was pared by 0 bases and J by 7 bases, with 14 bases between. The CDR3 contains 15 residues. CDR3 sequence (DNA): TGCGCCAGCAGCTTGGTTGGGGGGAGCGGCCAGCCCCAGCATTTT. It specifies CASSLVGGSGQPQHF.

The rearrangement links TRBV2 to TRBJ1-5, with D possibly matching TRBD1 (6 bases). CDR3 size: 16 residues. Germline values: CDR1 SNHLY, CDR2 FYNNEI. Trimming removed 1 base from V and 0 bases from J, with 10 bases in between. CDR3 residues: CASSEGTVVSNQPQHF. CDR3 sequence (DNA): TGTGCCAGCAGTGAAGGGACAGTCGTTAGCAATCAGCCCCAGCATTTT.

J is TRBJ2-3 and V is TRBV25-1; D unclear. Germline V gene lookup returns CDR1 MGHDK and CDR2 SYGVNS. This CDR3 comprises 13 residues. Trimming left V 1 base short and J 6 bases short, with 8 bases between. The CDR3 nucleotides read TGTGCCAGCAGTGAATCAACAGTGGATACGCAGTATTTT. As protein: CASSESTVDTQYF.

On this clone itself: Other DNA sequences in the sample encode the same CDR3. The chain recombines TRBV18 with TRBJ2-1; possibly TRBD2 for D (6 bases). The CDR3 totals 14 residues. Germline values: CDR1 KGHSH, CDR2 LQKENI. The germline V and J ends were trimmed by 0 bases and 5 bases, with 8 bases remaining between them. The CDR3 bases are TGTGCCAGCTCACCACCTAGCGGTCACAATGAGCAGTTCTTC. Residues: CASSPPSGHNEQFF.

The J gene is TRBJ2-3, the V gene TRBV7-2; the match to TRBD2 covers 14 bases. This CDR3 is 15 amino acids long. V shed 6 bases, J shed 4 bases, and the junction held 3 bases outside the gene matches. CDR1 and CDR2 (germline): SGHTA, FQGNSA. The chain's CDR3 is CASRGLAGGSDTQYF. CDR3 DNA sequence: TGTGCCAGCAGAGGACTAGCGGGAGGTTCAGATACGCAGTATTTT.

V and J are TRBV19 and TRBJ2-1; no firm D call. V was clipped by 1 base and J by 7 bases, with 8 bases between them. Germline V lookup: CDR1 LNHDA, CDR2 SQIVND (reference sequence). The CDR3 has 13 amino acids. The CDR3: CASSIVEANEQFF. The DNA for the CDR3 is TGTGCCAGTAGTATAGTAGAAGCAAATGAGCAGTTCTTC. The variable domain in full, with the rest retrieved from reference TRBV19 and TRBJ2-1, is DGGITQSPKYLFRKEGQNVTLSCEQNLNHDAMYWYRQDPGQGLRLIYYSQIVNDFQKGDIAEGYSVSREKKESFPLTVTSAQKNPTAFYLCASSIVEANEQFFGPGTRLTVL.

Details on this clone: This sample includes further DNA sequences coding for the same CDR3. The chain couples TRBV18 to TRBJ2-5; weak D call: TRBD2 (5 bases). The CDR3 is 14 amino acids. Between the trimmed V and J ends, which lost 1 base and 2 bases, there was a span of 8 bases. The germline V gene encodes CDR1 KGHSH and CDR2 LQKENI. The CDR3 loop is CASSPLRTQETQYF. In nucleotides, the CDR3 is TGTGCCAGCTCACCACTACGGACTCAAGAGACCCAGTACTTC.

This clone came up once. The chain carries TRBV5-4 and TRBJ2-1, with 13 bases fitting TRBD2. V trimming: 4 bases; J trimming: 7 bases; junction bases outside the gene matches: 8. This CDR3 spans 16 amino acids. Germline CDR1 SGHNT, CDR2 YYREEE (reference sequence). DNA for the CDR3: TGTGCCAGCAGCACGACGACTAGCGGGAGGCGGAATGAGCAGTTCTTC. Protein: CASSTTTSGRRNEQFF.

The rearrangement joins TRBV27 to TRBJ2-2; 10 bases match TRBD2. V lost 2 bases and J lost 6; bases outside the gene matches: 6. Germline V gene lookup returns CDR1 MNHEY and CDR2 SMNVEV (reference sequence). The CDR3 consists of 16 residues. The CDR3 here is CASSLRAGGPPGELFF. In DNA, the CDR3 is TGTGCCAGCAGTTTAAGAGCGGGAGGGCCTCCCGGGGAGCTGTTTTTT.

This clone has just one count. The sample has other DNA sequences that encode this CDR3 too. V is TRBV25-1 and J is TRBJ2-5; no reliable D call. CDR3 size: 10 residues. The V end lost 6 bases, the J end lost 4 bases, and 3 bases lay between the germline ends. Germline CDR1 is MGHDK and CDR2 is SYGVNS. CDR3 in amino acids: CASRRETQYF. The CDR3, as DNA: TGTGCCAGCAGACGAGAGACCCAGTACTTC.

V is TRBV5-1 and J is TRBJ2-5; D not certain. Trimming took off 3 bases at V and 6 bases at J, with 27 bases between the two ends. The CDR3 extends over 18 amino acids. Germline V gene sequence: CDR1 SGHRS, CDR2 YFSETQ. CDR3 sequence: CASSWTVGGGTSQQTQYF. CDR3 coding DNA: TGCGCCAGCAGCTGGACGGTCGGTGGCGGCACCTCACAGCAGACCCAGTACTTC.

The rearrangement uses TRBV4-1 and TRBJ2-7, with a tentative D call TRBD1 (8 bases). CDR1 MGHRA and CDR2 YSYEKL come from the germline V gene. The CDR3 is 16 residues long. V lost 1 base and J 3 bases, leaving 16 bases between the germline ends. The CDR3 DNA reads TGCGCCAGCAGCCAAGGGGAGGGACAGGCCCTCTACGAGCAGTACTTC. Its translation is CASSQGEGQALYEQYF.

V and J are TRBV5-1 and TRBJ2-2, with D unresolved. Trimming shortened V by 4 bases and J by 4 bases, and 5 bases separated the two germline ends. The CDR3 length is 12 residues. Germline CDR1 reads SGHRS; CDR2 reads YFSETQ. CDR3 loop: CASSIVTGELFF. CDR3 bases: TGCGCCAGCAGCATAGTCACCGGGGAGCTGTTTTTT.

This sequence joins TRBV5-4 and TRBJ2-2, with TRBD1 identical over 10 bases. Germline V gene data show CDR1 as SGHNT and CDR2 as YYREEE (reference sequence). The CDR3 loop spans 16 amino acids. The V segment lost 4 bases and the J segment 6 bases; nucleotides outside the gene matches: 9. The CDR3 DNA sequence: TGTGCCAGCAGCCCCCTGGGACAGGGGTTTCCCGGGGAGCTGTTTTTT. Encoded protein: CASSPLGQGFPGELFF.

This chain uses TRBV5-1 with TRBJ2-5; 9 bases match TRBD2. The CDR3 is made up of 16 amino acids. Germline CDR1 and CDR2: SGHRS and YFSETQ. The junction had 7 bases not matched to a gene; V was cut back by 0 bases and J by 4 bases. CDR3 sequence reads: CASSLVAGEGPETQYF. CDR3 sequence (DNA): TGCGCCAGCAGCTTGGTAGCGGGAGAGGGCCCAGAGACCCAGTACTTC. The full variable domain, with the rest looked up from reference TRBV5-1 and TRBJ2-5, is KAGVTQTPRYLIKTRGQQVTLSCSPISGHRSVSWYQQTPGQGLQFLFEYFSETQRNKGNFPGRFSGRQFSNSRSEMNVSTLELGDSALYLCASSLVAGEGPETQYFGPGTRLLVL.

J is TRBJ1-5 and V is TRBV10-2; 9 bases are shared with TRBD1. The V segment lost 4 bases and the J segment 3 bases; nucleotides outside the gene matches: 7. The CDR3 is 16 amino acids. Germline CDR1 is WSHSY and CDR2 is SAAADI. The CDR3: CASSVGQGLLNQPQHF. Written as DNA, the CDR3 is TGCGCCAGCAGTGTGGGACAGGGTCTCCTCAATCAGCCCCAGCATTTT.

On this clone itself: The junction departs from germline at one end; a sequencing error may be responsible. This sequence joins TRBV5-1 and TRBJ2-5; D may be TRBD2 (5 bases). The CDR3 extends over 15 amino acids. The germline V gene encodes CDR1 SGHRS and CDR2 YFSETQ. This CDR3 is CATSPHTSSQETQYF. The CDR3 nucleotides are TGCGCCACCAGCCCGCACACTAGTTCACAAGAGACCCAGTACTTC.

This sequence joins TRBV7-2 and TRBJ2-7; TRBD1 matches 7 bases. The V and J ends lost 5 bases and 0 bases, in that order; junction bases with no gene match: 7. Germline CDR1 is SGHTA and CDR2 is FQGNSA. The CDR3 extends over 15 amino acids. Here the CDR3 reads CASSHRDSRSYEQYF. CDR3 sequence (DNA): TGTGCCAGCAGCCACCGGGACAGCCGCTCCTACGAGCAGTACTTC. Filled out from reference TRBV7-2 and TRBJ2-7, the complete variable domain reads GAGVSQSPSNKVTEKGKDVELRCDPISGHTALYWYRQSLGQGLEFLIYFQGNSAPDKSGLPSDRFSAERTGGSVSTLTIQRTQQEDSAVYLCASSHRDSRSYEQYFGPGTRLTVT.

This chain joins TRBV28 and TRBJ2-7; 7 bases line up with TRBD2. CDR1 is MDHEN, CDR2 SYDVKM, per germline. The CDR3 is 13 residues long. With 3 bases clipped from V and 3 bases from J, the junction kept 2 bases outside the gene matches. The CDR3 DNA follows: TGTGCCAGCAGTTTCGGGGGGATCTACGAGCAGTACTTC. Translated, it gives CASSFGGIYEQYF. The variable domain in full, with the rest retrieved from reference TRBV28 and TRBJ2-7, is DVKVTQSSRYLVKRTGEKVFLECVQDMDHENMFWYRQDPGLGLRLIYFSYDVKMKEKGDIPEGYSVSREKKERFSLILESASTNQTSMYLCASSFGGIYEQYFGPGTRLTVT.

The chain couples TRBV6-6 to TRBJ1-1; perhaps TRBD1 as D (5 bases). The germline V and J ends were trimmed by 5 bases and 2 bases, with 12 bases remaining between them. The CDR3 has 14 amino acids. Per germline, CDR1 MNHNY and CDR2 SVGAGI (reference sequence). Here the CDR3 DNA reads TGTGCCAGCAGTGCTCGGGACGCCAACACTGAAGCTTTCTTT. Its protein is CASSARDANTEAFF.

The rearrangement joins TRBV4-3 to TRBJ1-5, with D tentatively TRBD1 (6 bases). This CDR3 region has 14 residues. Germline CDR1 LGHNA, CDR2 YSLEER. Trimming shortened V by 1 base and J by 4 bases, and 8 bases separated the two germline ends. CDR3 in amino acids: CASSQGTDNQPQHF. The CDR3 DNA follows: TGCGCCAGCAGCCAAGGGACAGATAATCAGCCCCAGCATTTT.

The chain carries TRBV2 and TRBJ2-5; unclear D gene. Germline V CDR1 and CDR2: SNHLY, FYNNEI. Trimming took 2 bases from V and 0 from J, leaving 7 bases between them. CDR3 length: 14 residues. The CDR3 loop reads CASSETRDQETQYF. As DNA, the CDR3 is TGTGCCAGCAGTGAAACGCGAGACCAAGAGACCCAGTACTTC. Variable domain in full (rest from reference TRBV2 and TRBJ2-5): EPEVTQTPSHQVTQMGQEVILRCVPISNHLYFYWYRQILGQKVEFLVSFYNNEISEKSEIFDDQFSVERPDGSNFTLKIRSTKLEDSAMYFCASSETRDQETQYFGPGTRLLVL.

In its sample, this clone was seen once. The genes are TRBV7-3 and TRBJ2-7, with TRBD2 matching over 7 bases. V was clipped by 0 bases and J by 6 bases; unmatched bases: 11. This CDR3 is 16 amino acids long. Per germline, CDR1 SGHTA and CDR2 FQGTGA. The chain's CDR3 is CASSLTGAGTISEQYF. The CDR3, as DNA: TGTGCCAGCAGCTTAACTGGAGCGGGAACCATCTCCGAGCAGTACTTC.

The V gene is TRBV25-1, the J gene TRBJ1-1; 9 bases agree with TRBD1. This CDR3 spans 16 amino acids. Germline V gene lookup returns CDR1 MGHDK and CDR2 SYGVNS. V shed 11 bases and J 6 bases; nucleotides not matched to a gene: 19. This chain's CDR3 is CASEGGTGNIWPEAFF. As DNA, the CDR3 is TGTGCCTCCGAGGGGGGGACAGGGAACATTTGGCCTGAAGCTTTCTTT. Drawing the rest from reference TRBV25-1 and TRBJ1-1, the complete variable domain is EADIYQTPRYLVIGTGKKITLECSQTMGHDKMYWYQQDPGMELHLIHYSYGVNSTEKGDLSSESTVSRIRTEHFPLTLESARPSHTSQYLCASEGGTGNIWPEAFFGQGTRLTVV.

V and J are TRBV5-1 and TRBJ2-2; D perhaps matches TRBD2 (6 bases). Trimming removed 0 bases from V and 3 bases from J, with 9 bases in between. CDR1 SGHRS and CDR2 YFSETQ come from the germline V gene. The CDR3 is 15 residues long. The CDR3 DNA is TGCGCCAGCAGCTTGGTAGGAGGGTACACCGGGGAGCTGTTTTTT. This gives the protein CASSLVGGYTGELFF.

About this clone itself: At one end the junction does not follow the germline gene, possibly because of a read error. The chain links TRBV7-7 to TRBJ2-1; D unclear. CDR1 and CDR2 from the germline V gene are SSHAT and FNYEAQ (reference sequence). The CDR3 extends over 14 amino acids. CDR3: CASSLRAGSNEQFF. CDR3 bases: TGTGCTAGCAGCTTACGGGCTGGCAGTAATGAGCAGTTCTTC.

The chain uses TRBV19 and TRBJ1-5, with TRBD1 matching over 7 bases. Per germline, CDR1 LNHDA and CDR2 SQIVND (reference sequence). V was clipped by 8 bases and J by 1 base; unmatched bases: 5. CDR3 length: 14 residues. This CDR3 reads CASSDRTSNQPQHF. The DNA of the CDR3 is TGTGCCAGTTCGGACAGGACAAGCAATCAGCCCCAGCATTTT.

The chain carries TRBV5-1 and TRBJ2-2, with D maybe TRBD1 (6 bases). There are 18 residues in the CDR3. Germline V CDR1 and CDR2: SGHRS, YFSETQ. Trimming took off 4 bases at V and 4 bases at J, with 23 bases between the two ends. In nucleotides, the CDR3 is TGCGCCAGCAGCCTACTGGGAATTTTACAGGGTGCCACCGGGGAGCTGTTTTTT. Its protein product is CASSLLGILQGATGELFF.